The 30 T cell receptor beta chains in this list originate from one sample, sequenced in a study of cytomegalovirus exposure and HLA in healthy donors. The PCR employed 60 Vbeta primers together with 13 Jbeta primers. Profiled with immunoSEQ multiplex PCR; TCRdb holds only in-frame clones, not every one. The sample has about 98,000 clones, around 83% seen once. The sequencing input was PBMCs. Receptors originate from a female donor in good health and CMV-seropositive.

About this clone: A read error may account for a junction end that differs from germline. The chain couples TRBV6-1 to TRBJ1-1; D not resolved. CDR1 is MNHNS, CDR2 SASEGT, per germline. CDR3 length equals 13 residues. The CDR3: CASREGSGTEAFF. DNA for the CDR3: TGTGCCAGCAGGGAAGGGTCGGGCACTGAAGCTTTCTTT.

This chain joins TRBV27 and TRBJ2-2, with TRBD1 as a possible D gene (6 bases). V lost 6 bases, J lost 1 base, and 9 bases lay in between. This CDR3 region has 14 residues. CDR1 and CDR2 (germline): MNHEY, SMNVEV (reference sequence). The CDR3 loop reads CASSQGQNTGELFF. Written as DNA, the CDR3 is TGTGCCAGCAGCCAGGGACAGAACACCGGGGAGCTGTTTTTT.

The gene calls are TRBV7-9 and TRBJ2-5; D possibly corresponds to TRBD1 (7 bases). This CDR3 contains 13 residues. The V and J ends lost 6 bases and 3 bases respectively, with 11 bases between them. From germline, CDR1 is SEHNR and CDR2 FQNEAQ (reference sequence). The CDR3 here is CASRRGTEETQYF. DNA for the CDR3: TGTGCCAGCAGGCGCGGGACAGAAGAGACCCAGTACTTC. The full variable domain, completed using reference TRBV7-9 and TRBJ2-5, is DTGVSQNPRHKITKRGQNVTFRCDPISEHNRLYWYRQTLGQGPEFLTYFQNEAQLEKSRLLSDRFSAERPKGSFSTLEIQRTEQGDSAMYLCASRRGTEETQYFGPGTRLLVL.

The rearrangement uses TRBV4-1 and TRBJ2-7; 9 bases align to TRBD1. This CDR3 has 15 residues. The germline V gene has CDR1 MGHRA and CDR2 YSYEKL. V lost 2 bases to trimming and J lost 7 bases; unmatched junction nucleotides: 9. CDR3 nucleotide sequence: TGCGCCAGCAGCCAACCACAGGGGGCCTCGGGGGAGCAGTACTTC. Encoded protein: CASSQPQGASGEQYF.

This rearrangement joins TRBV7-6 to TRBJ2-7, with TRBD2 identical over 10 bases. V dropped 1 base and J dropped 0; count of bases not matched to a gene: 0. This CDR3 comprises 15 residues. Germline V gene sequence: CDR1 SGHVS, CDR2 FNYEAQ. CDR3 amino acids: CASSLGLAGSYEQYF. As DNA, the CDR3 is TGTGCCAGCAGCTTAGGACTAGCGGGCTCCTACGAGCAGTACTTC.

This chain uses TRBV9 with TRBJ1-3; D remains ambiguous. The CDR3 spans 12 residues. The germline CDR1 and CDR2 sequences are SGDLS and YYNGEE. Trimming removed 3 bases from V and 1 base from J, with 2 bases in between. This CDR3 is CASSASGNTIYF. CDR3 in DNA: TGTGCCAGCAGCGCGTCTGGAAACACCATATATTTT.

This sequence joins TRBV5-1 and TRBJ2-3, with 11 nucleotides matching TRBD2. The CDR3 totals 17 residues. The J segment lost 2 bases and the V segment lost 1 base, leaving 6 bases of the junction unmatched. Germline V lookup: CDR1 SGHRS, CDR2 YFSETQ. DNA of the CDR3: TGCGCCAGCAGCTTGAAGACTAGCGGGGCCCACACAGATACGCAGTATTTT. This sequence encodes CASSLKTSGAHTDTQYF.

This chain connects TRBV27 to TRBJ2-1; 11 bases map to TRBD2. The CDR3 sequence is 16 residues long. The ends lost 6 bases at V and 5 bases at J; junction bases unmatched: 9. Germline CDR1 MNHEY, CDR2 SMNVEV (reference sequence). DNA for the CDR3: TGTGCCAGCAGCCCAACTAGCGGGGGCCTTCACAATGAGCAGTTCTTC. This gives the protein CASSPTSGGLHNEQFF.

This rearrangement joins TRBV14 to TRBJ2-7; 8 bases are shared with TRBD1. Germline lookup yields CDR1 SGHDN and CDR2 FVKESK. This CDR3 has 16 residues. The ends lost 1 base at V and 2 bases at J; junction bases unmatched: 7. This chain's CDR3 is CASSQGQGSPTYEQYF. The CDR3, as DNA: TGTGCCAGCAGCCAAGGACAGGGGAGTCCTACCTACGAGCAGTACTTC.

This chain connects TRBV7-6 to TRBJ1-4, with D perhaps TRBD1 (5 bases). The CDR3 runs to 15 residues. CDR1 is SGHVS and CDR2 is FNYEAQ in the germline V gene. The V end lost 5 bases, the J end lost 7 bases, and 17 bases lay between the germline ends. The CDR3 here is CASSLGTPEGEKLFF. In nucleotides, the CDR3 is TGTGCCAGCAGCCTCGGGACGCCGGAGGGTGAAAAACTGTTTTTT.

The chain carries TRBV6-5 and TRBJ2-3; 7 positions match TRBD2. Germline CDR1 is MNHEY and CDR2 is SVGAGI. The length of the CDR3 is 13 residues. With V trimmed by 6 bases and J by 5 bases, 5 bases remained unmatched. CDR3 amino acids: CASRRGKVDTQYF. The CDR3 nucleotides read TGTGCCAGCAGGCGGGGGAAGGTAGATACGCAGTATTTT.

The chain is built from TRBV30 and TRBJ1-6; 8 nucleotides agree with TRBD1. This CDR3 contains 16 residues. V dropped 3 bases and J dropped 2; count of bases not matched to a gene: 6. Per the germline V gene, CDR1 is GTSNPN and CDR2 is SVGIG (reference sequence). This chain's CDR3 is CAWSWTGRPYNSPLHF. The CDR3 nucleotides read TGTGCCTGGAGCTGGACAGGGAGGCCCTATAATTCACCCCTCCACTTT.

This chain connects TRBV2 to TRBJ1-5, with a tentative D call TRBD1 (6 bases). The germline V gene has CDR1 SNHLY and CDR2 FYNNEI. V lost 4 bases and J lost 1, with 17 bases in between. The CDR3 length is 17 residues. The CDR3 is CASSAGAGAGSNQPQHF. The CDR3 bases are TGTGCCAGCAGTGCAGGGGCAGGGGCCGGGAGCAATCAGCCCCAGCATTTT.

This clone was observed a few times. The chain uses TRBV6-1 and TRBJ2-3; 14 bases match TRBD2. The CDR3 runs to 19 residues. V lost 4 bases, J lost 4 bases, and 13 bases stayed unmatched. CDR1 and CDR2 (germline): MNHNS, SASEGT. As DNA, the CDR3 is TGTGCCAGCAGTGCGGGACTAGCGGGGGCCAGCTGGCGAGCAGATACGCAGTATTTT. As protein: CASSAGLAGASWRADTQYF.

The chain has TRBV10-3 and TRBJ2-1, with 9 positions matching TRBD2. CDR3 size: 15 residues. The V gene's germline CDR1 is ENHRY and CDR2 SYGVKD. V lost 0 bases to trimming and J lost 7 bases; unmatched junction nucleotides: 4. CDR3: CAISESTSGLNEQFF. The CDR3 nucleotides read TGTGCCATCAGTGAGTCTACTAGCGGGCTAAATGAGCAGTTCTTC.

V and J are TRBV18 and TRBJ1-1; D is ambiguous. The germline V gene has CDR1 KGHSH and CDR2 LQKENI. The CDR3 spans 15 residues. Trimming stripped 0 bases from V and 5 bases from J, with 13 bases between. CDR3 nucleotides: TGTGCCAGCTCACCACCGGTCAGCCCGGGGACTGAAGCTTTCTTT. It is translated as CASSPPVSPGTEAFF. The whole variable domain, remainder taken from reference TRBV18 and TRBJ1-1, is NAGVMQNPRHLVRRRGQEARLRCSPMKGHSHVYWYRQLPEEGLKFMVYLQKENIIDESGMPKERFSAEFPKEGPSILRIQQVVRGDSAAYFCASSPPVSPGTEAFFGQGTRLTVV.

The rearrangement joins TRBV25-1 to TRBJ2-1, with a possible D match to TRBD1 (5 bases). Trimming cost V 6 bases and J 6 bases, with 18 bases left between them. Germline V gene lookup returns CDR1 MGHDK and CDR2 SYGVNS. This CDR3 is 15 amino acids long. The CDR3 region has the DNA TGTGCCAGCAGCTCCGACAGAGAACCACTCAATGAGCAGTTCTTC. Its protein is CASSSDREPLNEQFF.

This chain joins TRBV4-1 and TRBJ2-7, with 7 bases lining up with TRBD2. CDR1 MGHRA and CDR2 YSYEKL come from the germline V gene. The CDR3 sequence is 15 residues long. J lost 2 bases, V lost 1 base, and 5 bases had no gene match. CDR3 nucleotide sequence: TGCGCCAGCAGCCAAGGGTCTAGCGGTACCTACGAGCAGTACTTC. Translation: CASSQGSSGTYEQYF.

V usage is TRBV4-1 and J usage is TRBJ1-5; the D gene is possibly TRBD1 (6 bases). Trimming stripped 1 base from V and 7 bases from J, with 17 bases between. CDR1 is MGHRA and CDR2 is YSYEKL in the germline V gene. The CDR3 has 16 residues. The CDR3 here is CASSQGWARGPQPQHF. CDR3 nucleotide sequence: TGCGCCAGCAGCCAAGGGTGGGCCAGGGGACCCCAGCCCCAGCATTTT.

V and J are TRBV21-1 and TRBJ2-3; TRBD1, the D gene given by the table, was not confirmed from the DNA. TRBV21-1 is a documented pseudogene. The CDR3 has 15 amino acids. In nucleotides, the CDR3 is TGTGCCAGCAGCATCGACAGGGGCTCGGGGGGTACGCAGTATTTT. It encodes CASSIDRGSGGTQYF.

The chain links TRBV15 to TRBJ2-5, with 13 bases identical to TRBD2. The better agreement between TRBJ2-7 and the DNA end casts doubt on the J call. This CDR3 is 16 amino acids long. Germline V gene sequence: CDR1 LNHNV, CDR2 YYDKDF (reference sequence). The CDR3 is CATSSTSGREPYEQYF. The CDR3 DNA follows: TGTGCCACCAGCAGTACTAGCGGGAGGGAGCCTTACGAGCAGTACTTC.

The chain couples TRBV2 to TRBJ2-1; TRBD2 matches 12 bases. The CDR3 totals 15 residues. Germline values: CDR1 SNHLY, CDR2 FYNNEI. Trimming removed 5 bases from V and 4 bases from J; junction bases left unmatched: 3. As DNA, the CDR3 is TGTGCCAGCAGTCTTCTAGCGGGAGGGTACAATGAGCAGTTCTTC. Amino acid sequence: CASSLLAGGYNEQFF.

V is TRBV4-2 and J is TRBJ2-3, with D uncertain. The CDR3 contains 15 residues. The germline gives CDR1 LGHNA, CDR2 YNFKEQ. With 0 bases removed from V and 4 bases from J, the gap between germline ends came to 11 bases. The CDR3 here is CASSQDWSPADTQYF. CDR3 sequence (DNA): TGTGCCAGCAGCCAAGATTGGTCGCCGGCAGATACGCAGTATTTT.

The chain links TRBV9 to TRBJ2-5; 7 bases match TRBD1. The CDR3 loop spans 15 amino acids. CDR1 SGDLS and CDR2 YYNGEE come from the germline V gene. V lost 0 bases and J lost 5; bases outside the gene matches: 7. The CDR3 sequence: CASSVGQGGTETQYF. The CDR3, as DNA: TGTGCCAGCAGCGTAGGACAGGGTGGTACTGAGACCCAGTACTTC.

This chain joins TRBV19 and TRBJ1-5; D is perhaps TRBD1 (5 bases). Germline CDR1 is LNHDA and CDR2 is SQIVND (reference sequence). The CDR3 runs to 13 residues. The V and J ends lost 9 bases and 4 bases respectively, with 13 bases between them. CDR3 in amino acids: CASGSGQNQPQHF. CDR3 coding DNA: TGTGCCAGCGGCTCAGGACAAAATCAGCCCCAGCATTTT.

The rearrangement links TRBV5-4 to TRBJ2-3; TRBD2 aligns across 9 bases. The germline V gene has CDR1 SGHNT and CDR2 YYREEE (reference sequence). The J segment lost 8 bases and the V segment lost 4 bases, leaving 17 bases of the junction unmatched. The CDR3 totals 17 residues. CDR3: CASSPATGSGGSPTQYF. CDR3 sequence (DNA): TGTGCCAGCAGCCCCGCCACCGGTAGCGGGGGTTCCCCTACGCAGTATTTT.

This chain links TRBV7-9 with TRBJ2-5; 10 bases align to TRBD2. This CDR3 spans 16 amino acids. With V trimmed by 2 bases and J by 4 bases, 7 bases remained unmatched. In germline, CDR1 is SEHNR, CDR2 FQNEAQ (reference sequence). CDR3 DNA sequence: TGTGCCAGCAGCTTACAAGCGGGGGGGCGACGAGAGACCCAGTACTTC. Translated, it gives CASSLQAGGRRETQYF. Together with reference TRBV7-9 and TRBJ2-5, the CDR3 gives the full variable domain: DTGVSQNPRHKITKRGQNVTFRCDPISEHNRLYWYRQTLGQGPEFLTYFQNEAQLEKSRLLSDRFSAERPKGSFSTLEIQRTEQGDSAMYLCASSLQAGGRRETQYFGPGTRLLVL.

Here the CDR3 reads CASSLVAATLDNGYTF. In DNA form, the CDR3 reads TGTGCCAGCAGCTTAGTAGCCGCGACACTAGATAATGGCTACACCTTC. J is TRBJ1-2 and V is TRBV7-9, with D unresolved. Germline CDR1 reads SEHNR; CDR2 reads FQNEAQ (reference sequence). Trimming took 1 base from V and 6 from J, leaving 18 bases between them. The length of the CDR3 is 16 residues.

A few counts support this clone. CDR3 amino acids: CASGWGTGDNYNEQFF. In DNA, the CDR3 is TGTGCTAGTGGTTGGGGAACGGGGGATAACTACAATGAGCAGTTCTTC. The gene calls are TRBV12-5 and TRBJ2-1, with D tentatively TRBD2 (6 bases). This CDR3 is built from 16 residues. Trimming removed 4 bases at V and 3 bases at J, with 16 bases between. The germline gives CDR1 LGHNT, CDR2 FRNRAP.

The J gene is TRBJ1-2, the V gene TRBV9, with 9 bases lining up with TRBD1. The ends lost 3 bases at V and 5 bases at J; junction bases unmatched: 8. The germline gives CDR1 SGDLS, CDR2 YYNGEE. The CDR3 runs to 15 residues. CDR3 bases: TGTGCCAGCAGCGACGGGGACAGGGCGTGGTATGGCTACACCTTC. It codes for CASSDGDRAWYGYTF.